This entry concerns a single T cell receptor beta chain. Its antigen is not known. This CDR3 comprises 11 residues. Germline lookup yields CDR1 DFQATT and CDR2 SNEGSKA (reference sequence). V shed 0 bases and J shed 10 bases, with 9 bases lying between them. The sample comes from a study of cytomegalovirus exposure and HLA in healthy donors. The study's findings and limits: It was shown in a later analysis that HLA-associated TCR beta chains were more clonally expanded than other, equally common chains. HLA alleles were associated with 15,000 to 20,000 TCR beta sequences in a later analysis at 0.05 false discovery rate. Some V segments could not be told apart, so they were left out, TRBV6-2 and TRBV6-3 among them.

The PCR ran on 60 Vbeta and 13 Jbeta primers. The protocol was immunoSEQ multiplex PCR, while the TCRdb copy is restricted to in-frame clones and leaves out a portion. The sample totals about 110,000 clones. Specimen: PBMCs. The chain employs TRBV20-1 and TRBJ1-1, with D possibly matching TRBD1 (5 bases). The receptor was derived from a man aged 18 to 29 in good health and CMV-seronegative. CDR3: CSAREQGAAFF. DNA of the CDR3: TGCAGTGCTAGAGAGCAGGGCGCAGCTTTCTTT.